These T cell receptor beta chains were read from a single sample in a study of shared clonotypes between healthy human individuals. Clones were read by immunoSEQ multiplex PCR, and TCRdb kept only the in-frame ones, dropping some. The sample shows some 2,100,000 clones, around 95% of them seen only once. Sequencing used naive CD4+ T cells sorted from blood. Every receptor here comes from a man aged 18 to 35 in good health. Both conserved end residues are part of each CDR3. D genes are given only for firm matches. The size of a clone is reported for some rows only, either as once, few or many, or as a class for expanded clones.

>.|few|TRBV10-3|TRBJ2-2
TGTGCCATCACCCAGACAGCTGCGAACACCGGGGAGCTGTTTTTT
CAITQTAANTGELFF
>.|.|TRBV7-2|TRBJ1-1
TGTGCCAGCAGCTTAGTTTGGGGGGATGAAGCTTTCTTT
CASSLVWGDEAFF
>TRBD1|.|TRBV13|TRBJ2-6
TGTGCCAGCAGCTTAGTCGTTCCAGGGGGCGCGTCTGGGGCCAACGTCCTGACTTTC
CASSLVVPGGASGANVLTF
>.|.|TRBV6-1|TRBJ1-1
TGTGCCAGCAGCAGGGATGTGAACACTGAAGCTTTCTTT
CASSRDVNTEAFF
>TRBD1|.|TRBV2|TRBJ2-7
TGTGCCAGCAGCCAGGACAGGGCCAACGAGCAGTACTTC
CASSQDRANEQYF
>.|.|TRBV30|TRBJ2-3
TGTGCCTGGAGGAGGGGTACAGATACGCAGTATTTT
CAWRRGTDTQYF
>TRBD2|.|TRBV5-1|TRBJ2-2
TGCGCCAGCAGCCGAGGACTAGCGGCCGGGGAGCTGTTTTTT
CASSRGLAAGELFF
>.|once|TRBV10-3|TRBJ2-7
TGTGCCATCAGTGAGCAGGGGCCCTACGAGCAGTACTTC
CAISEQGPYEQYF
>.|.|TRBV11-2|TRBJ1-2
TGTGCCAGCAGCTTGCGCTTGGGCGCTTGGGATGGCTACACCTTC
CASSLRLGAWDGYTF
>.|.|TRBV2|TRBJ1-1
TGTGCCAGCAGTGAACAAGGGGGGTTCGGCACTGAAGCTTTCTTT
CASSEQGGFGTEAFF
>TRBD1|.|TRBV7-2|TRBJ1-5
TGTGCCAGCAGCCCCGGACAGGGAAATCAGCCCCAGCATTTT
CASSPGQGNQPQHF
>.|.|TRBV5-1|TRBJ2-7
TGCGCCAGCAGCTTGGAATTAGGAAGAAACGAGCAGTACTTC
CASSLELGRNEQYF
>.|.|TRBV11-2|TRBJ2-7
TGTGCCAGCAGCTCTGGGCAGGGCGGCTTCTACGAGCAGTACTTC
CASSSGQGGFYEQYF
>TRBD1|.|TRBV27|TRBJ2-7
TGTGCCAGCAGTGCAACCGGGACAGGGATCTACGAGCAGTACTTC
CASSATGTGIYEQYF
>.|.|TRBV6-5|TRBJ2-6
TGTGCCAGCACCCGATGGCCTTCTGGGGCCAACGTCCTGACTTTC
CASTRWPSGANVLTF
>TRBD1|.|TRBV10-3|TRBJ1-2
TGTGCCATCAGCCGGGACAGGGACGAGGGGTATGGCTACACCTTC
CAISRDRDEGYGYTF
>.|.|TRBV6-6|TRBJ1-2
TGTGCCAGCAGTTATGAGGGGCCGATAAACTATGGCTACACCTTC
CASSYEGPINYGYTF
>.|.|TRBV7-9|TRBJ2-7
TGTGCCAGCAGCTTCCCTGCGGATCGGGTCGGGGAGCAGTACTTC
CASSFPADRVGEQYF
>.|.|TRBV28|TRBJ2-3
TGTGCCAGCAGCCAAGAGCGGGCCCCTAGCACAGATACGCAGTATTTT
CASSQERAPSTDTQYF
>TRBD1|.|TRBV6-6|TRBJ2-2
TGTGCCAGCAGCCCCCGGACAGGCTATGCCCCCGGGGAGCTGTTTTTT
CASSPRTGYAPGELFF
>.|.|TRBV2|TRBJ2-2
TGTGCCAGCAAGGTAGACACCGGGGAGCTGTTTTTT
CASKVDTGELFF
>.|.|TRBV4-3|TRBJ2-1
TGCGCCAGCAGCCAAGATCCGGAAACCCCAGGTGAGCAGTTCTTC
CASSQDPETPGEQFF
>.|.|TRBV5-4|TRBJ1-1
TGTGCCAGCAGCTCACTTGACTCGAACACTGAAGCTTTCTTT
CASSSLDSNTEAFF
>TRBD1|.|TRBV6-5|TRBJ2-7
TGTGCCACCTACCGAGGGGGCGCGTTAGGTTACGAGCAGTACTTC
CATYRGGALGYEQYF
>.|.|TRBV18|TRBJ1-5
TGTGCCAGCTCACCATTCGAGGGCCAGCCCCAGCATTTT
CASSPFEGQPQHF
>.|.|TRBV11-2|TRBJ2-1
TGTGCCAGCAGCCTGGCCCTACACAATGAGCAGTTCTTC
CASSLALHNEQFF
>.|.|TRBV7-6|TRBJ2-7
TGTGCCAGCAGCTTAAAAGAGTACCCCTACGAGCAGTACTTC
CASSLKEYPYEQYF
>.|.|TRBV6-5|TRBJ1-1
TGTGCCAGCAGCCGGACGAGGATCGGGAACACTGAAGCTTTCTTT
CASSRTRIGNTEAFF
>.|.|TRBV7-9|TRBJ1-6
TGTGCCAGCAGCTTATCTGATTCACCCCTCCACTTT
CASSLSDSPLHF
>.|.|TRBV6-1|TRBJ1-6
TGTGCCAGCAGTGAAATGGCAGCTCTCCCCCTCCACTTT
CASSEMAALPLHF
>.|.|TRBV6-5|TRBJ2-7
TGTGCCAGCAGCGCACCGGGACTGAGCTCCTACGAGCAGTACTTC
CASSAPGLSSYEQYF
>TRBD2|.|TRBV23-1|TRBJ2-7
TGCGCCAGCAGTCAAAGGGCCGGGAGGGCCTACGAGCAGTACTTC
CASSQRAGRAYEQYF
>.|.|TRBV13|TRBJ2-3
TGTGCCAGCAGCGTCCGACAGACAGATACGCAGTATTTT
CASSVRQTDTQYF
>.|.|TRBV7-9|TRBJ2-7
TGTGCCAGCAGCTGGACCTCCTACGAGCAGTACTTC
CASSWTSYEQYF
>.|.|TRBV7-9|TRBJ2-1
TGTGCCAGCAGCCTTAGCGGAAGCTCCTACAATGAGCAGTTCTTC
CASSLSGSSYNEQFF
>.|.|TRBV2|TRBJ2-7
TGTGCCAGCAGTGAAAGGGGTCTGGGCCAGTACGAGCAGTACTTC
CASSERGLGQYEQYF
>TRBD1|.|TRBV4-1|TRBJ2-7
TGCGCCAGCAGCCGCCCGGGACAGGGACGCGAGCAGTACTTC
CASSRPGQGREQYF
>.|.|TRBV18|TRBJ2-7
TGTGCCAGCTCACCTATCTCTGGGGGCGGGAGAGTCTACGAGCAGTACTTC
CASSPISGGGRVYEQYF
>.|.|TRBV6-1|TRBJ1-3
TGTGCCAGCAGTGATGGGACCCTGCGGAACACCATATATTTT
CASSDGTLRNTIYF
>TRBD1|.|TRBV27|TRBJ1-1
TGTGCCAGCAGTTTAGACCCAGGGGGGAAGAACACTGAAGCTTTCTTT
CASSLDPGGKNTEAFF
>.|.|TRBV9|TRBJ1-2
TGTGCCAGCAGCCCAGGAGGCCAGAAGAGCTACACCTTC
CASSPGGQKSYTF
>.|few|TRBV27|TRBJ2-3
TGTGCCAGCCATAGGTTGAGCACAGATACGCAGTATTTT
CASHRLSTDTQYF
>TRBD1|.|TRBV30|TRBJ2-7
TGTGCCTGGAATGACAGGGACTACGAGCAGTACTTC
CAWNDRDYEQYF
>TRBD2|.|TRBV18|TRBJ2-7
TGTGCCAGCTCCCCTGGACTAGCGGGATCCTACGAGCAGTACTTC
CASSPGLAGSYEQYF
>.|.|TRBV5-1|TRBJ2-7
TGCGCCAGCAGCGGGGGACTTAACTCCTACGAGCAGTACTTC
CASSGGLNSYEQYF
>.|.|TRBV2|TRBJ2-4
TGTGCCAGCAGTGACAGGCGATCAAACATTCAGTACTTC
CASSDRRSNIQYF
>.|.|TRBV5-1|TRBJ2-2
TGCGCCAGCAGCTCCGGACCCACCGGGGAGCTGTTTTTT
CASSSGPTGELFF
>.|.|TRBV20-1|TRBJ2-1
TGCAGTGCGGTAAACAATGAGCAGTTCTTC
CSAVNNEQFF
>.|.|TRBV6-5|TRBJ2-7
TGTGCCAGCACGAGAGGGGCGACCTACGAGCAGTACTTC
CASTRGATYEQYF
>.|.|TRBV2|TRBJ1-1
TGTGCCAGCAGTGTAGTCGCAGGGGCCACTGAAGCTTTCTTT
CASSVVAGATEAFF